This T cell receptor beta chain stems from a study of OX40 agonist ivuxolimab in advanced cancers. Whole-study context: The study treated patients with ivuxolimab, an agonistic anti-OX40 (CD134) antibody. Each patient was given ivuxolimab into a vein every 2 weeks, at 0.01 to 10 mg/kg. With a range of roughly 23 to 79, age averaged about 59 years, and 75% to 90% were male.

Trimming took off 8 bases at V and 2 bases at J, with 9 bases between the two ends. This CDR3 has 12 residues. From germline, CDR1 is LGHNT and CDR2 FRNRAP. Profiling relied on immunoSEQ multiplex PCR, and the TCRdb table lists in-frame clones only, not all of them. This table holds about 69,000 clones, just over 90% found once. Blood sampling was done at baseline, cycle 4 day 1, and cycle 7 day 1. The chain carries TRBV12-5 and TRBJ2-5; D remains ambiguous. Specimen: CD4+ or CD8+ T cells sorted from blood, collected in a trial of the OX40 agonist ivuxolimab. The clonotype comes from an adult with an advanced solid tumor such as melanoma, head and neck, liver or kidney cancer. The CDR3 loop is CASSAGQETQYF. The CDR3 DNA is TGTGCTAGTTCGGCAGGTCAAGAGACCCAGTACTTC.